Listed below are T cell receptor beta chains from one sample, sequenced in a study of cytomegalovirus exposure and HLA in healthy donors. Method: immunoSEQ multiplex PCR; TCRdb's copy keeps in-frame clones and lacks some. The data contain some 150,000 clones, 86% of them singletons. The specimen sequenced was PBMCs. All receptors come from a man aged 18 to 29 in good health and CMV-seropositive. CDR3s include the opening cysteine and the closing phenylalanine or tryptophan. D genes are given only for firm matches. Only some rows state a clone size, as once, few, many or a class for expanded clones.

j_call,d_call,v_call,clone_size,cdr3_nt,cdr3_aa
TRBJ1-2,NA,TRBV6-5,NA,TGTGCCAGCAGTTCTGGACATAACTATGGCTACACCTTC,CASSSGHNYGYTF
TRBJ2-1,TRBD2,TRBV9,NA,TGTGCCAGCAGCACCAAGCGGGGGGGGTACAATGAGCAGTTCTTC,CASSTKRGGYNEQFF
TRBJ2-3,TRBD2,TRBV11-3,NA,TGTGCCAGCAGCTCGGGGGGGAGCACAGATACGCAGTATTTT,CASSSGGSTDTQYF
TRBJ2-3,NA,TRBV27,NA,TGTGCCAGCAGTTTATTTGCGGGGTATACCACAGATACGCAGTATTTT,CASSLFAGYTTDTQYF
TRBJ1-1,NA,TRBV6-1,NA,TGTGCCAGCAGTGAACCCGGCACTGAAGCTTTCTTT,CASSEPGTEAFF
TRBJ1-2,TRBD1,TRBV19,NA,TGTGCCAGTAGCCAACAGGGGGCGGACTATGGCTACACCTTC,CASSQQGADYGYTF
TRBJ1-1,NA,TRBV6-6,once,TGTGCCAGCACCCCAACAGGCTTAGACACTGAAGCTTTCTTT,CASTPTGLDTEAFF
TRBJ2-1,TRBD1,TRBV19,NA,TGTGCCAGTAGTACGACAGGGGCCAAGGGTAACAATGAGCAGTTCTTC,CASSTTGAKGNNEQFF
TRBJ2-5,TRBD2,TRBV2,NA,TGTGCCAGCAGTGACGCTAGCGGGGGACTCCAAGAGACCCAGTACTTC,CASSDASGGLQETQYF
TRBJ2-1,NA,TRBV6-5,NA,TGTGCCAGCAGCTTACAGGGACCCCTCCTCGATGAGCAGTTCTTC,CASSLQGPLLDEQFF
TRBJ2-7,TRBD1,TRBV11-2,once,TGTGCCAGCAGCTCAGCTCCGGGACAGGGTACCCCCCGATTC,CASSSAPGQGTPRF
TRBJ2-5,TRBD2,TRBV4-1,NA,TGCGCCAGCAGCGACCGCGGGAGTGGTGAGACCCAGTACTTC,CASSDRGSGETQYF
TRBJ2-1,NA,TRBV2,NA,TGTGCCAGCAGTGCCGGGGGAAGAGGTGAGCAGTTCTTC,CASSAGGRGEQFF
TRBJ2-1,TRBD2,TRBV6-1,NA,TGTGCCAGCAGTGAGTTAGCGGGAGGTAAATACAATGAGCAGTTCTTC,CASSELAGGKYNEQFF
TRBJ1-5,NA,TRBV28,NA,TGTGCCAGCAGTTTCGTTCTGGGGGGGACGTGGGATCAGCCCCAGCATTTT,CASSFVLGGTWDQPQHF
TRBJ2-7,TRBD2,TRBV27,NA,TGTGCCAGCAGTTTAGCGGGAGGGTTTGACGAGCAGTACTTC,CASSLAGGFDEQYF
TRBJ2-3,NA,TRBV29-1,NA,TGCAGCGTAGATGAAGGGGATTATACGCAGTATTTT,CSVDEGDYTQYF
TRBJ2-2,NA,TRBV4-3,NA,TGCGCCAGCAGCCAAGGCGGACAGCGCCACACCGGGGAGCTGTTTTTT,CASSQGGQRHTGELFF
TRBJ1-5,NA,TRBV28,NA,TGTGCCAGCAGTTTGTTTTATAGCAATCAGCCCCAGCATTTT,CASSLFYSNQPQHF
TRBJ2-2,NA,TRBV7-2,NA,TGTGCCAGCAGCTTCGCCAGGGTGATTAACACCGGGGAGCTGTTTTTT,CASSFARVINTGELFF
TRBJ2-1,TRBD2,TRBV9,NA,TGTGCCAGCAGCACCAGACTAGCGGGGGACCATGAGCAGTTCTTC,CASSTRLAGDHEQFF
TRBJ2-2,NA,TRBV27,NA,TGTGCCAGCAGCCAACCCCGTTTGTGGGGGGGGGCCGACACCGGGGAGCTGTTTTTT,CASSQPRLWGGADTGELFF
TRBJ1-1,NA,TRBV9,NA,TGTGCCAGCAGCGTTTCACCGGGGGGATCGGGCACTGAAGCTTTCTTT,CASSVSPGGSGTEAFF
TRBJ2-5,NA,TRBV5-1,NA,TGCGCCAGCAGCTCGGGAGAGACCCAGTACTTC,CASSSGETQYF
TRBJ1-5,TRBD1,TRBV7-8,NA,TGTGCCAGCAGCCCGGGACAGGGGCTGATCAATCAGCCCCAGCATTTT,CASSPGQGLINQPQHF
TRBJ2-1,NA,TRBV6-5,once,TGTGCCAGCAGTACAGGGAGGGTATACAATGAGCAGTTCTTC,CASSTGRVYNEQFF
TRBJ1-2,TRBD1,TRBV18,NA,TGTGCCAGTTCAGGGGGCGAGAATGGCTACACCTTC,CASSGGENGYTF
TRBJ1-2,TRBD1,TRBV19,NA,TGTGCCAGTAAGAGGGGGCCGGGGCTTATGAACTATGGCTACACCTTC,CASKRGPGLMNYGYTF
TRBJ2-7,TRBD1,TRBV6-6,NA,TGTGCCAGCAGCACCCAGGGGGTGGGTATCTACGAGCAGTACTTC,CASSTQGVGIYEQYF
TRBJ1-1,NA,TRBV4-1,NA,TGCGCCAGCAGCCAAGTCCCCTGTCTGCAGGGCACTGAAGCTTTCTTT,CASSQVPCLQGTEAFF
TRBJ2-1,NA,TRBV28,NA,TGTGCCAGCAGTTCTCCGGGACAGCCGGGACTAGGGTTTGACAATGAGCAGTTCTTC,CASSSPGQPGLGFDNEQFF
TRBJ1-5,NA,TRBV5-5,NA,TGTGCCAGCAGCTTGGGAGGTTCGGGCAATCAGCCCCAGCATTTT,CASSLGGSGNQPQHF
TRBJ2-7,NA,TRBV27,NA,TGTGCCAGCCGCGGTGGTGGGGCGATCTACGAGCAGTACTTC,CASRGGGAIYEQYF
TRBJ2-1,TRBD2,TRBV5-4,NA,TGTGCCAGCAGCTTGTCACCGGGAGGGGGAAATGAGCAGTTCTTC,CASSLSPGGGNEQFF
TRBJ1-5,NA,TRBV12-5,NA,TGTGCTAGTGGTTTGGGGAGTTATAGCAATCAGCCCCAGCATTTT,CASGLGSYSNQPQHF
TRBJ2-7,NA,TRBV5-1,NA,TGCGCCAGCAGCTTGTCTCAGGGTGGGCGGGAGCAGTACTTC,CASSLSQGGREQYF
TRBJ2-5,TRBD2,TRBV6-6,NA,TGTGCCAGCAGTGGGACTAGCGGGGGGGCCCAGGAGACCCAGTACTTC,CASSGTSGGAQETQYF
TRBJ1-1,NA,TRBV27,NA,TGTGCCAGCACCCCGGCGGGGGAAACTGAAGCTTTCTTT,CASTPAGETEAFF
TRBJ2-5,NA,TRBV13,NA,TGTGCCAGCAGCTTGGAGGGGGCTAGGGAGACCCAGTACTTC,CASSLEGARETQYF
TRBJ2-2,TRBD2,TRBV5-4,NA,TGTGCCAGCAGCTTGCGGGGGGGCTCGATCACCGGGGAGCTGTTTTTT,CASSLRGGSITGELFF
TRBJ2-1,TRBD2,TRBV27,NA,TGTGCCAGCAGTTTATCGGGCGGGGGGGCATTCTATGAGCAGTTCTTC,CASSLSGGGAFYEQFF
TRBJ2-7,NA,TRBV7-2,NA,TGTGCCAGCAGCCCAGACTCGGGCGAGCAGTACTTC,CASSPDSGEQYF
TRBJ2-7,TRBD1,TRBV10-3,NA,TGTGCCACCACTAGGACAGGGGAAAACGAGCAGTACTTC,CATTRTGENEQYF
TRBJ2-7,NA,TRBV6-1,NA,TGTGCCAGCAGTGAAGGGGACATCCTAGGGTTGGCCCTCGAGCAGTACTTC,CASSEGDILGLALEQYF
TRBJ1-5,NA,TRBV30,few,TGTGCCTGGAGTACAGGCAATCAGCCCCAGCATTTT,CAWSTGNQPQHF
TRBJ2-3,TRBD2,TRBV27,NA,TGTGCCAGCAGTTTACGGACTAGCGAGTACACAGATACGCAGTATTTT,CASSLRTSEYTDTQYF
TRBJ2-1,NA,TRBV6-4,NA,TGTGCCAGCAGTGACTCCGCAGAAAACAATGAGCAGTTCTTC,CASSDSAENNEQFF
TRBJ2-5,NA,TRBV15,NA,TGTGCCACCAGCAAAACGCAGCAGCGAGGAGAGACCCAGTACTTC,CATSKTQQRGETQYF
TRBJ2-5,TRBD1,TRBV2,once,TGTGCCAGCATTCAGGACAGGGACCAAGAGACCCAGTACTTC,CASIQDRDQETQYF
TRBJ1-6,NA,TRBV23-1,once,TGCGCCAGCAGTCAATTAAAAGGGGGTAATAATTCACCCCTCCACTTT,CASSQLKGGNNSPLHF
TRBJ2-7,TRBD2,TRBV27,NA,TGTGCCAGCAGTTTAATGACTAGCGGGGGAGGATACGAGCAGTACTTC,CASSLMTSGGGYEQYF
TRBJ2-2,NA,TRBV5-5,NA,TGTGCCAGCACCCCAGTTTACACCGGGGAGCTGTTTTTT,CASTPVYTGELFF
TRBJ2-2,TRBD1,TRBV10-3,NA,TGTGCCATCAGTGACAGGGGGCAAAACACCGGGGAGCTGTTTTTT,CAISDRGQNTGELFF
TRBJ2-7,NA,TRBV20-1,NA,TGCAGTGCTAGAGATATGTACGAGCAGTACTTC,CSARDMYEQYF
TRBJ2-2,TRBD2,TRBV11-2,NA,TGTGCCAGCACGGGACTAGCGGTTAACACCGGGGAGCTGTTTTTT,CASTGLAVNTGELFF